A single sample is the source of the 29 T cell receptor beta chains below, sequenced in a study of metastatic and nonmetastatic thyroid tumors. No treatment had been given to any patient before thyroid surgery. With MiXCR, TCRdb reprocessed the PCR reads. The repertoire has around 20,000 clones, 22% of them found once; the top ten carry just over 8%. Specimen: adjacent normal tissue. These receptors came from a female donor with papillary thyroid cancer or a benign thyroid nodule (not recorded which). Some clones in this sample may be carry-over from other donors' samples.

About this clone: Given a much more abundant clone one base away, this may be a read error. V usage is TRBV28 and J usage is TRBJ2-7; 10 nucleotides match TRBD1. The germline V gene encodes CDR1 MDHEN and CDR2 SYDVKM. J lost 2 bases, V lost 5 bases, and 3 bases had no gene match. The CDR3 is 14 residues long. This CDR3 reads CASSPGTGAYEQYF. The CDR3 DNA is TGTGCCAGCAGTCCCGGGACAGGGGCCTACGAGCAGTACTTC.

This clone appeared a few times. The chain recombines TRBV12-3 or TRBV12-4 with TRBJ2-5; possibly TRBD1 or TRBD2 for D (5 bases each). This CDR3 region has 15 residues. The V gene lost 6 bases and the J gene lost 2 bases, with 16 bases spanning the gap. This CDR3 is CASSPRDQIQETQYF. The DNA for the CDR3 is TGTGCCAGCAGCCCCCGGGACCAAATTCAAGAGACCCAGTACTTC.

This clone turned up a few times. The CDR3 sequence: CSARDAWGGASGYTF. CDR3 DNA: TGCAGTGCTAGAGATGCATGGGGGGGCGCGTCTGGCTACACCTTC. The rearrangement joins TRBV20-1 to TRBJ1-2; maybe TRBD1 (6 bases). The V end lost 0 bases, the J end lost 7 bases, and 18 bases lay between the germline ends. The CDR3 is 15 amino acids. Germline CDR1 DFQATT, CDR2 SNEGSKA (reference sequence).

The rearrangement uses TRBV5-1 and TRBJ1-2, with D maybe TRBD1 (5 bases). This CDR3 spans 15 amino acids. The V and J ends lost 3 bases and 7 bases respectively, with 19 bases between them. Looked up from germline, CDR1 is SGHRS and CDR2 is YFSETQ. The DNA for the CDR3 is TGCGCCAGCAGCTCTGACCCGGGGACGGCGGGTGGCTACACCTTC. This translates into CASSSDPGTAGGYTF.

The chain employs TRBV7-9 and TRBJ2-7; a possible D gene is TRBD2 (5 bases). Trimming left V 9 bases short and J 3 bases short, with 12 bases between. The CDR3 runs 12 residues. Germline V gives CDR1 SEHNR, CDR2 FQNEAQ (reference sequence). The CDR3 DNA follows: TGTGCCAGTGGAGGTGTCCACTACGAGCAGTACTTC. This encodes CASGGVHYEQYF.

This clone has a handful of counts. The chain combines TRBV12-3 or TRBV12-4 with TRBJ2-1; D is unclear. This CDR3 has 11 amino acids. V was shortened by 1 base and J by 8 bases, with 3 bases between the two germline ends. CDR3 nucleotide sequence: TGTGCCAGCAGTTTAGGTTATGAGCAGTTCTTC. Amino acids: CASSLGYEQFF.

The chain has TRBV9 and TRBJ2-7; D possibly corresponds to TRBD1 (6 bases). There are 14 residues in the CDR3. V was cut by 0 bases and J by 5 bases, with 12 bases left in between. CDR1 is SGDLS and CDR2 is YYNGEE in the germline V gene. In nucleotides, the CDR3 is TGTGCCAGCAGCGTAGGTGGGGGCTTTGACGAGCAGTACTTC. Translation gives CASSVGGGFDEQYF.

The chain combines TRBV27 with TRBJ2-1, with 7 positions matching TRBD2. The CDR3 has 12 amino acids. Trimming cost V 6 bases and J 8 bases; bases outside gene matches: 4. Germline V gives CDR1 MNHEY, CDR2 SMNVEV (reference sequence). CDR3 in DNA: TGTGCCAGCAGGATGGGAGGGGATGAGCAGTTCTTC. Residues: CASRMGGDEQFF.

The V and J genes are TRBV24-1 and TRBJ1-2; D is unclear. This CDR3 contains 13 residues. With 8 bases removed from V and 2 bases from J, the gap between germline ends came to 11 bases. CDR1 and CDR2 from the germline V gene are KGHDR and SFDVKD. The CDR3 here is CATMEGPNYGYTF. The CDR3 DNA sequence: TGTGCCACCATGGAAGGGCCAAACTATGGCTACACCTTC.

This clone was counted only a few times. The chain is built from TRBV20-1 and TRBJ1-3, with TRBD1 matching 9 bases. Germline CDR1 DFQATT, CDR2 SNEGSKA (reference sequence). The CDR3 spans 17 residues. V lost 1 base, J lost 0 bases, and 7 bases stayed unmatched. CDR3 loop: CSARAPGQGNSGNTIYF. As DNA, the CDR3 is TGCAGTGCTAGAGCGCCGGGACAGGGAAACTCTGGAAACACCATATATTTT.

Relative to its sample, this clone is medium-sized (0.01 to 0.1%). This CDR3 reads CASSYRQATTYGYTF. The CDR3 coding sequence is TGTGCCAGCAGTTACAGGCAGGCTACCACCTATGGCTACACCTTC. This rearrangement joins TRBV6-6 to TRBJ1-2; D gene uncertain. This CDR3 has 15 residues. Germline V CDR1 and CDR2: MNHNY, SVGAGI (reference sequence). Trimming cost V 2 bases and J 4 bases, with 14 bases left between them.

As for this clone: The junction differs from germline at one of its ends, possibly a read error. The CDR3 DNA reads TGCGCCAGCCGCCAAGAACAGGGGTTGGAGCATTACTTC. Its protein product is CASRQEQGLEHYF. This chain uses TRBV4-3 with TRBJ2-7; 7 nucleotides match TRBD1. The CDR3 loop spans 13 amino acids. Germline lookup yields CDR1 LGHNA and CDR2 YSLEER.

This chain links TRBV20-1 with TRBJ2-1; D uncertain. CDR3 length: 11 residues. The germline V gene has CDR1 DFQATT and CDR2 SNEGSKA (reference sequence). Between the trimmed V and J ends, which lost 6 bases and 4 bases, there was a span of 7 bases. As DNA, the CDR3 is TGCAGTGCGTCGCCATACAATGAGCAGTTCTTC. Translation gives CSASPYNEQFF.

This chain uses TRBV5-1 with TRBJ2-6; D may be TRBD1 or TRBD2 (5 bases each). The CDR3 extends over 15 amino acids. Germline assignment: CDR1 SGHRS and CDR2 YFSETQ. The V and J ends lost 0 bases and 4 bases respectively, with 8 bases between them. In nucleotides, the CDR3 is TGCGCCAGCAGCTTGGAAGGGACCGGGGCCAACGTCCTGACTTTC. It translates to CASSLEGTGANVLTF. The complete variable domain, with remaining parts taken from reference TRBV5-1 and TRBJ2-6, reads KAGVTQTPRYLIKTRGQQVTLSCSPISGHRSVSWYQQTPGQGLQFLFEYFSETQRNKGNFPGRFSGRQFSNSRSEMNVSTLELGDSALYLCASSLEGTGANVLTFGAGSRLTVL.

In this sample, this clone turned up a few times. This chain links TRBV27 with TRBJ1-4; a possible D gene is TRBD1 (5 bases). Trimming removed 6 bases from V and 7 bases from J, with 12 bases in between. Germline lookup yields CDR1 MNHEY and CDR2 SMNVEV (reference sequence). The CDR3 has 13 residues. This CDR3 reads CASSPYGGEKLFF. The CDR3 DNA reads as TGTGCCAGCAGCCCCTATGGGGGTGAAAAACTGTTTTTT.

This clone was recorded at least ten times. The chain employs TRBV20-1 and TRBJ1-4, with D uncertain. Looked up from germline, CDR1 is DFQATT and CDR2 is SNEGSKA (reference sequence). The CDR3 has 13 residues. With 1 base removed from V and 7 bases from J, the gap between germline ends came to 10 bases. CDR3 residues: CSARGGISEKLFF. The CDR3 nucleotides read TGCAGTGCTAGAGGGGGAATTAGTGAAAAACTGTTTTTT.

The V call is TRBV27, the J call TRBJ1-2, with 8 bases lining up with TRBD1. The germline CDR1 and CDR2 sequences are MNHEY and SMNVEV (reference sequence). V shed 6 bases and J 6 bases; nucleotides not matched to a gene: 6. This CDR3 is built from 13 residues. As DNA, the CDR3 is TGTGCCAGCAGCTCCAAGACAGGGGATGGCTACACCTTC. As protein: CASSSKTGDGYTF.

The V gene is TRBV20-1, the J gene TRBJ1-4, with D perhaps TRBD1 (5 bases). The CDR3 has 14 residues. CDR1 is DFQATT and CDR2 is SNEGSKA in the germline V gene (reference sequence). V was cut by 6 bases and J by 8 bases, with 19 bases left in between. CDR3 coding DNA: TGCAGTGCCCCGGGGGGAGGGTTACGGGAAAAACTGTTTTTT. It encodes CSAPGGGLREKLFF.

This clone was seen a handful of times. J is TRBJ2-7 and V is TRBV18; D tentatively reads TRBD1 or TRBD2 (6 bases each). V lost 2 bases and J 9 bases, leaving 17 bases between the germline ends. CDR1 KGHSH and CDR2 LQKENI come from the germline V gene. CDR3 size: 14 residues. The CDR3 spells CASSPTDEGGGQYF. DNA for the CDR3: TGTGCCAGCTCACCAACGGACGAGGGGGGCGGGCAGTACTTC.

The chain has TRBV28 and TRBJ2-1; 13 bases fit TRBD2. The germline CDR1 and CDR2 sequences are MDHEN and SYDVKM. V was pared by 7 bases and J by 0 bases, with 6 bases of the junction left unmatched. This CDR3 spans 17 amino acids. CDR3 in DNA: TGTGCCAGCAAGGGACTAGCGGGACTACTCTCCTACAATGAGCAGTTCTTC. This translates into CASKGLAGLLSYNEQFF.

This clone was seen a handful of times. This chain connects TRBV6-1 to TRBJ1-5; the D is unclear. V gave up 0 bases and J gave up 0 bases, with 6 bases separating them. Per germline, CDR1 MNHNS and CDR2 SASEGT. The CDR3 is made up of 15 amino acids. CDR3 amino acids: CASSEAKNSNQPQHF. The CDR3, as DNA: TGTGCCAGCAGTGAAGCCAAAAATAGCAATCAGCCCCAGCATTTT.

This clone came up a few times. This chain uses TRBV4-2 with TRBJ2-1; 8 bases align to TRBD2. This CDR3 is built from 16 residues. J was trimmed by 4 bases and V by 5 bases; bases with no gene match: 10. From germline, CDR1 is LGHNA and CDR2 YNFKEQ. The CDR3 protein is CASSAGRGGLYNEQFF. CDR3 nucleotide sequence: TGTGCCAGCAGCGCCGGGAGGGGGGGCCTTTACAATGAGCAGTTCTTC.

Remarks on this clone: This sample includes further DNA sequences coding for the same CDR3. The chain is built from TRBV10-1 and TRBJ2-3; D may be TRBD1 (7 bases). CDR3 length: 19 residues. Germline V CDR1 and CDR2: WNHNN, SYGVQD (reference sequence). V was clipped by 9 bases and J by 5 bases, with 33 bases between them. The CDR3 nucleotides are TGCGCCAGACACGCCACTACCCGGGGTCAGGGGGGTTTAGGAGATACGCAGTATTTT. This codes for CARHATTRGQGGLGDTQYF.

This clone has more than one count but fewer than ten. The chain combines TRBV2 with TRBJ1-2, with 9 positions matching TRBD1. CDR1 is SNHLY and CDR2 is FYNNEI in the germline V gene. Trimming removed 11 bases from V and 3 bases from J; junction bases left unmatched: 1. CDR3 length: 11 residues. CDR3 loop: CAGQGYYGYTF. The CDR3 DNA is TGTGCCGGACAGGGGTACTATGGCTACACCTTC.

The chain links TRBV6-1 to TRBJ2-1; tentatively, D is TRBD1 (6 bases). This CDR3 has 18 amino acids. The germline CDR1 and CDR2 sequences are MNHNS and SASEGT. Trimming removed 1 base from V and 7 bases from J, with 23 bases in between. CDR3 in DNA: TGTGCCAGCAGTGAAGGTTATGGGATAAGGGGGATATCAAATGAGCAGTTCTTC. Translated, it gives CASSEGYGIRGISNEQFF.

This clone was seen only a few times. The V gene is TRBV20-1, the J gene TRBJ2-7, with 8 bases identical to TRBD1. The CDR3 sequence is 14 residues long. The V gene end was trimmed by 5 bases and the J gene end by 6 bases; junction bases not matched to a gene: 12. Germline lookup yields CDR1 DFQATT and CDR2 SNEGSKA (reference sequence). The CDR3 loop is CSARHRTGTIEQYF. The CDR3 DNA reads TGCAGTGCTCGTCACAGGACAGGGACGATCGAGCAGTACTTC.

Many counts were recorded for this clone. This sample also contains other DNA sequences that code for the same CDR3. The rearrangement joins TRBV9 to TRBJ2-5; TRBD2 matches at 7 bases. V shed 4 bases, J shed 5 bases, and the junction held 17 bases outside the gene matches. Per the germline V gene, CDR1 is SGDLS and CDR2 is YYNGEE. CDR3 size: 17 residues. The CDR3 nucleotides read TGTGCCAGCAGCTTAAGGAAAGGGCGGGAGCCCCAGGAGACCCAGTACTTC. Protein product: CASSLRKGREPQETQYF.

This clone was detected ten times or more. CDR3 residues: CSAGGLAGTRPFF. CDR3 coding DNA: TGCAGTGCTGGTGGACTAGCGGGGACAAGGCCGTTCTTC. V is TRBV20-1 and J is TRBJ2-1, with TRBD2 matching over 12 bases. There are 13 residues in the CDR3. From germline, CDR1 is DFQATT and CDR2 SNEGSKA (reference sequence). The junction had 11 bases not matched to a gene; V was cut back by 5 bases and J by 15 bases.

This clone appeared a few times. The genes are TRBV12-3 or TRBV12-4 and TRBJ2-2, with 8 positions matching TRBD2. CDR3 length: 17 residues. J was trimmed by 4 bases and V by 6 bases; bases with no gene match: 13. Here the CDR3 DNA reads TGTGCCAGCAGAAATCATCCGGGACTAGAGATCACCGGGGAGCTGTTTTTT. Its protein is CASRNHPGLEITGELFF.